The 14 T cell receptor beta chains given below trace back to one sample, sequenced in a study of T cell repertoires in cytomegalovirus infection. One entry per CDR3 protein, called by TCRdb with MiXCR from the reads. This repertoire shows about 770,000 distinct CDR3 sequences, 25% to 30% found once; its top ten account for less than 15%. The antigens for these receptors are not known. The sequencing here drew on cultured CD8+ T cells from PBMCs, taken from culture after CMV antigen stimulation. Receptors were obtained from a human donor in good health (CMV status not recorded). Some clones in this sample may be carry-over from other donors' samples.

This clonotype was seen a few times. The V and J genes are TRBV7-3 and TRBJ2-2; 11 nucleotides agree with TRBD2. From germline, CDR1 is SGHTA and CDR2 FQGTGA. V was pared by 4 bases and J by 3 bases, with 13 bases of the junction left unmatched. The CDR3 runs 19 residues. The DNA for the CDR3 is TGTGCCAGCAGCTCCCCGGGACTAGCGGCCCCGGGGGACACCGGGGAGCTGTTTTTT. Protein: CASSSPGLAAPGDTGELFF.

This clonotype was seen more than once but under ten times. The J gene is TRBJ2-7, the V gene TRBV6-6; the match to TRBD1 covers 9 bases. Germline V gives CDR1 MNHNY, CDR2 SVGAGI (reference sequence). The CDR3 sequence is 14 residues long. V dropped 6 bases and J dropped 4; count of bases not matched to a gene: 7. The CDR3 here is CASSSPGTGYEQYF. The CDR3 coding sequence is TGTGCCAGCAGCTCCCCCGGGACAGGGTACGAGCAGTACTTC.

This clonotype has at least ten counts. This sequence joins TRBV7-2 and TRBJ2-1, with D maybe TRBD2 (6 bases). Germline loops: CDR1 SGHTA, CDR2 FQGNSA. Deletions cut 2 bases from V and 10 bases from J, with 15 bases between. This CDR3 has 14 residues. CDR3 residues: CASSLPHREIEQFF. The CDR3 DNA sequence: TGTGCCAGCAGCTTACCGCATCGGGAGATCGAGCAGTTCTTC. The variable domain in full, with the rest retrieved from reference TRBV7-2 and TRBJ2-1, is GAGVSQSPSNKVTEKGKDVELRCDPISGHTALYWYRQSLGQGLEFLIYFQGNSAPDKSGLPSDRFSAERTGGSVSTLTIQRTQQEDSAVYLCASSLPHREIEQFFGPGTRLTVL.

This clonotype was seen ten or more times. The chain carries TRBV10-3 and TRBJ2-7; weak D call: TRBD2 (6 bases). Germline CDR1 ENHRY, CDR2 SYGVKD. Trimming removed 10 bases from V and 2 bases from J, with 18 bases in between. The CDR3 consists of 14 residues. The CDR3 is CATQAHGGPYEQYF. The DNA of the CDR3 is TGTGCCACCCAGGCCCACGGGGGACCCTACGAGCAGTACTTC.

The chain recombines TRBV2 with TRBJ2-7; D remains unclear. Germline lookup yields CDR1 SNHLY and CDR2 FYNNEI. The CDR3 loop spans 12 amino acids. V lost 0 bases and J lost 4, with 4 bases in between. The CDR3 DNA is TGTGCCAGCAGTGAAGCAGTTTACGAGCAGTACGTC. It specifies CASSEAVYEQYV.

This clonotype has at least ten counts. This rearrangement joins TRBV11-2 to TRBJ2-1, with TRBD2 matching over 12 bases. V lost 1 base, J lost 8 bases, and 3 bases stayed unmatched. CDR1 is SGHAT and CDR2 is FQNNGV in the germline V gene. The CDR3 contains 15 residues. The CDR3: CASSLGLAGGDEQFF. In DNA form, the CDR3 reads TGTGCCAGCAGCTTAGGCCTAGCGGGGGGGGATGAGCAGTTCTTC.

This clonotype has ten or more counts. The genes are TRBV7-9 and TRBJ1-4; 8 positions match TRBD1. V shed 5 bases, J shed 6 bases, and the junction held 8 bases outside the gene matches. CDR1 is SEHNR, CDR2 FQNEAQ, per germline (reference sequence). This CDR3 contains 15 residues. Here the CDR3 reads CASSTRTGPHEKLFF. The CDR3 nucleotides are TGTGCCAGCAGCACCCGGACAGGGCCGCATGAAAAACTGTTTTTT.

This clonotype was counted between two and nine times. The chain carries TRBV6-1 and TRBJ2-7; 9 bases line up with TRBD2. CDR3 length equals 14 residues. The germline V gene has CDR1 MNHNS and CDR2 SASEGT. Trimming at V came to 1 base and at J to 10 bases, leaving 8 bases not matched to a gene. The CDR3 DNA follows: TGTGCCAGCAGTGAAGTGGGCGGGGGGGCCGAACAGTACTTC. Translated: CASSEVGGGAEQYF.

V and J are TRBV2 and TRBJ1-1, with 11 bases identical to TRBD1. V trimming: 10 bases; J trimming: 5 bases; junction bases outside the gene matches: 15. CDR1 and CDR2 from the germline V gene are SNHLY and FYNNEI. The CDR3 spans 16 residues. The CDR3 DNA follows: TGTGCCACCGGGGACAGGGGGATCGAAGGAAGGACTGAAGCTTTCTTT. This sequence encodes CATGDRGIEGRTEAFF.

This chain uses TRBV6-2 or TRBV6-3 with TRBJ2-1; D possibly matches TRBD1 or TRBD2 (5 bases each). The CDR3 is made up of 16 amino acids. Looked up from germline, CDR1 is MNHEY and CDR2 is SVGEGT. Trimming took off 2 bases at V and 1 base at J, with 12 bases between the two ends. CDR3 nucleotides: TGTGCCAGCAGTTACGGTCAGGGAGTATCCTACAATGAGCAGTTCTTC. Amino acid sequence: CASSYGQGVSYNEQFF.

The rearrangement links TRBV27 to TRBJ2-2; 10 bases fit TRBD1. V shed 2 bases, J shed 4 bases, and the junction held 10 bases outside the gene matches. The CDR3 has 18 amino acids. The germline V gene has CDR1 MNHEY and CDR2 SMNVEV (reference sequence). The CDR3: CASSLAPTGGAGTGELFF. The CDR3 DNA is TGTGCCAGCAGTTTAGCCCCGACAGGGGGCGCGGGCACCGGGGAGCTGTTTTTT.

This clonotype was observed a few times. The rearrangement joins TRBV7-6 to TRBJ2-3; D uncertain. Germline CDR1 and CDR2: SGHVS and FNYEAQ. The CDR3 is made up of 16 amino acids. The ends were cut back, 5 bases at V and 2 bases at J, with 17 bases in the middle. CDR3 in DNA: TGTGCCAGCAGCCATACTTTAGCAGGAAACACAGATACGCAGTATTTT. Its translation is CASSHTLAGNTDTQYF.

This clonotype has at least ten counts. The chain is built from TRBV6-6 and TRBJ2-4; 11 bases are shared with TRBD2. The CDR3 spans 20 residues. V shed 0 bases and J 0 bases; nucleotides not matched to a gene: 10. CDR1 and CDR2 from the germline V gene are MNHNY and SVGAGI (reference sequence). CDR3 sequence: CASSYSGGLAGVLAKNIQYF. The CDR3 nucleotides are TGTGCCAGCAGTTACTCAGGAGGACTAGCGGGCGTGCTAGCCAAAAACATTCAGTACTTC.

This clonotype was counted a single time. The J gene is TRBJ1-1, the V gene TRBV10-3; 9 nucleotides match TRBD1. J lost 1 base, V lost 3 bases, and 3 bases had no gene match. The V gene's germline CDR1 is ENHRY and CDR2 SYGVKD. The CDR3 loop spans 15 amino acids. CDR3 protein: CAISEGQGRNTEAFF. The CDR3 region has the DNA TGTGCCATCAGTGAAGGACAGGGGAGGAACACTGAAGCTTTCTTT.